This record covers a single TCR beta chain. What it recognizes is unknown. This specimen comes from a study of T-cell memory formation after mild COVID-19. Study as a whole: Among the donors, TCR clusters were largely specific to each donor.

Findings and caveats of the study: Still unconfirmed is whether the second-wave clones peaking on day 37 recognized SARS-CoV-2. Several responding clones turned up in pre-infection memory, indicating that cross-reactive memory may have taken part.

MiXCR, applied by TCRdb to the 5' RACE reads, yields one record per CDR3 protein. The sample contains 350,000 to 500,000 distinct CDR3 sequences, more than 20% of which appear only once. The CDR3 has 14 amino acids. V gave up 8 bases and J gave up 2 bases, with 13 bases separating them. Germline loops: CDR1 SNHLY, CDR2 FYNNEI. The rearrangement uses TRBV2 and TRBJ2-1; weak D call: TRBD1 (6 bases). Sequences were obtained from PBMCs or a T cell subset sorted from them (not recorded which). This clonotype was sampled from an adult woman who had mild COVID-19 (a few samples of this study predate the infection). Cell type and time point are not known. CDR3 protein: CASQGSRTYNEQFF. CDR3 bases: TGTGCCAGCCAGGGGTCCCGAACCTACAATGAGCAGTTCTTC.